This T cell receptor beta chain was obtained from a study of long-term antiretroviral therapy in people with HIV. Trimming left V 1 base short and J 5 bases short, with 14 bases between. Germline V gene lookup returns CDR1 SEHNR and CDR2 FQNEAQ (reference sequence). This CDR3 is built from 15 residues. They ran version v3.0 of the immunoSEQ assay at survey level. Profiling relied on immunoSEQ multiplex PCR, and the TCRdb table lists in-frame clones only, not all of them. Of around 9,700 clones listed, roughly four fifths are singletons. This chain joins TRBV7-9 and TRBJ1-2; D is unclear. The source is a man aged 40-49 years with HIV. Sequencing used unsorted PBMCs, obtained 1.8 years after starting antiretroviral therapy. CDR3 coding DNA: TGTGCCAGCAGCTTAGAAGTTTCGAGGGAGTATGGCTACACCTTC. Translation gives CASSLEVSREYGYTF.